This TCR beta chain was recovered during a study of identifying expanded T cells in peripheral blood. Study findings and constraints: Variance in clone template counts between roughly two-week samples significantly increased with total template count across all healthy donors.

On this clone: Antigen: not known.

Assay used: immunoSEQ multiplex PCR; TCRdb lists only in-frame clones, some missing. The table lists roughly 81,000 clones, roughly 84% of them singletons. The V and J ends lost 3 bases and 3 bases, in that order; junction bases with no gene match: 2. There are 15 residues in the CDR3. In germline, CDR1 is LNHDA, CDR2 SQIVND (reference sequence). The chain has TRBV19 and TRBJ2-3; 11 positions agree with TRBD2. The sequencing input was blood. The receptor was isolated from a person aged 18 to 70 in good health. In DNA form, the CDR3 reads TGTGCCAGTAGTATGACTAGCGGGATTACAGATACGCAGTATTTT. Residues: CASSMTSGITDTQYF.